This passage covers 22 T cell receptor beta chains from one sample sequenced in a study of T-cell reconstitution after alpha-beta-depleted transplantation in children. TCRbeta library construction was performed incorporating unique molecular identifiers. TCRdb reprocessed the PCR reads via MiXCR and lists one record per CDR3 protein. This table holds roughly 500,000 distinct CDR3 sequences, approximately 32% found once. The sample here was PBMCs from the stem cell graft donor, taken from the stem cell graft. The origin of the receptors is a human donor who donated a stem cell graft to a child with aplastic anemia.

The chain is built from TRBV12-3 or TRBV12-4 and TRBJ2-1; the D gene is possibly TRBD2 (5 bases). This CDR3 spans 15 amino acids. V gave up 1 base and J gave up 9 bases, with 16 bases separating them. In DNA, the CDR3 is TGTGCCAGCAGTTTAGAGGTGGTAGCGAGGACTGAGCAGTTCTTC. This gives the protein CASSLEVVARTEQFF.

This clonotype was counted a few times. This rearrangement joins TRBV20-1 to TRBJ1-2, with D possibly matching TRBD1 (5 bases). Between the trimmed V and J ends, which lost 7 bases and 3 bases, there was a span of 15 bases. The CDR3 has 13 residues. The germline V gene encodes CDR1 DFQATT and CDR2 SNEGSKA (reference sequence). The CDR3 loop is CSVLRDGYYGYTF. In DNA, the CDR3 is TGCAGTGTTCTCCGGGACGGATACTATGGCTACACCTTC.

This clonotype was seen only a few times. The CDR3 loop reads CASSGTGTKGEQYF. In DNA, the CDR3 is TGTGCCAGCAGCGGAACAGGGACGAAAGGCGAGCAGTACTTC. The chain has TRBV9 and TRBJ2-7; D might be TRBD1 (6 bases). This CDR3 comprises 14 residues. V was cut by 3 bases and J by 6 bases, with 16 bases left in between. Germline assignment: CDR1 SGDLS and CDR2 YYNGEE.

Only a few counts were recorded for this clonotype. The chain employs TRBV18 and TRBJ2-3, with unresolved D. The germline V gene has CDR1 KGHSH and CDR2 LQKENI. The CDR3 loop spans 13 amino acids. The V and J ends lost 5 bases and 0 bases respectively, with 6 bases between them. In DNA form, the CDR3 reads TGTGCCAGCTCAATCGGCAGCACAGATACGCAGTATTTT. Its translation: CASSIGSTDTQYF. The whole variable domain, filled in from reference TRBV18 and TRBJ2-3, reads NAGVMQNPRHLVRRRGQEARLRCSPMKGHSHVYWYRQLPEEGLKFMVYLQKENIIDESGMPKERFSAEFPKEGPSILRIQQVVRGDSAAYFCASSIGSTDTQYFGPGTRLTVL.

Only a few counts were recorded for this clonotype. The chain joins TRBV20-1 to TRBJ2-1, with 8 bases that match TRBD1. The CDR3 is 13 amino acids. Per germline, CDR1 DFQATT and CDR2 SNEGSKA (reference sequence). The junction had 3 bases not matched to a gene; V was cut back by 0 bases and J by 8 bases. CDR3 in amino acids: CSARDRGRDEQFF. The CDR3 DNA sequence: TGCAGTGCTAGAGACAGGGGGCGAGATGAGCAGTTCTTC.

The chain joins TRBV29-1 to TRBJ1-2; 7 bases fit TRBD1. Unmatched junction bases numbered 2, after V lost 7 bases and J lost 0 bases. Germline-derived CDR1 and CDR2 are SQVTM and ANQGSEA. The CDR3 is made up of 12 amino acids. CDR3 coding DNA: TGCAGCGCCGACAGGGCTAACTATGGCTACACCTTC. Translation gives CSADRANYGYTF.

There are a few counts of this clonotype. Written as DNA, the CDR3 is TGTGCCAGCAGTTTTCTGGGACAGGGGGGACGGAATGAGCAGTTCTTC. Encoded protein: CASSFLGQGGRNEQFF. The V gene is TRBV27, the J gene TRBJ2-1, with TRBD1 matching 11 bases. V lost 3 bases to trimming and J lost 7 bases; unmatched junction nucleotides: 8. Germline V gene sequence: CDR1 MNHEY, CDR2 SMNVEV (reference sequence). CDR3 size: 16 residues.

CDR3 sequence: CSVSQGGYEQYV. For the CDR3, the DNA is TGCAGCGTTAGCCAGGGAGGGTACGAGCAGTACGTC. V is TRBV29-1 and J is TRBJ2-7, with 7 bases that match TRBD2. Germline V gene data show CDR1 as SQVTM and CDR2 as ANQGSEA. With 5 bases clipped from V and 4 bases from J, the junction kept 5 bases outside the gene matches. CDR3 length: 12 residues.

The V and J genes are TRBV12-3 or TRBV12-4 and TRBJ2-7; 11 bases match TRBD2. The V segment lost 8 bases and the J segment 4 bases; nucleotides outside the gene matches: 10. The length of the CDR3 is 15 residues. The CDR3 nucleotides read TGTGCCAGCTCCTCCAGACTAGCGGGGCGGTACGAGCAGTACTTC. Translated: CASSSRLAGRYEQYF.

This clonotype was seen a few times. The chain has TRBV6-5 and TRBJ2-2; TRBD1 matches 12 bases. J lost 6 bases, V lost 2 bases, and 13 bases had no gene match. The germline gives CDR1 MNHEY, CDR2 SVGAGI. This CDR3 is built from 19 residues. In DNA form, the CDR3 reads TGTGCCAGCAGTTACGCCGCGGCCCCGGGACAGGGGGCTTCCGGGGAGCTGTTTTTT. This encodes CASSYAAAPGQGASGELFF.

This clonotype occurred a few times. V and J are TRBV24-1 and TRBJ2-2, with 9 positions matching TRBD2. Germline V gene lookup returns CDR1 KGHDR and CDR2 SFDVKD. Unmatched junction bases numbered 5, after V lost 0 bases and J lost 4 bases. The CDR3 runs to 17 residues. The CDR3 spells CATSDLEAGGATGELFF. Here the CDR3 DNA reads TGTGCCACCAGTGATTTGGAAGCGGGAGGTGCCACCGGGGAGCTGTTTTTT.

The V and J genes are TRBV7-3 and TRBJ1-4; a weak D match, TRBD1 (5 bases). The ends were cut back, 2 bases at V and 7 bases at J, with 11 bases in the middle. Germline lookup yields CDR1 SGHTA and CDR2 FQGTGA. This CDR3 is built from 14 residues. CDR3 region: CASSLFSGPEKLFF. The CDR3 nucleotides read TGTGCCAGCAGCTTATTCTCGGGACCTGAAAAACTGTTTTTT.

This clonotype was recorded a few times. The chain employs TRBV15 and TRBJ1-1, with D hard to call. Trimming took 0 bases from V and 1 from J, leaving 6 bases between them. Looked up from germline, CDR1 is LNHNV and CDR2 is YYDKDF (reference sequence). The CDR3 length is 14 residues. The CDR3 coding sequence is TGTGCCACCAGCAGAGATCCGGGGAACACTGAAGCTTTCTTT. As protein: CATSRDPGNTEAFF. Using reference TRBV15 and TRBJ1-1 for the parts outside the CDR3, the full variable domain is DAMVIQNPRYQVTQFGKPVTLSCSQTLNHNVMYWYQQKSSQAPKLLFHYYDKDFNNEADTPDNFQSRRPNTSFCFLDIRSPGLGDTAMYLCATSRDPGNTEAFFGQGTRLTVV.

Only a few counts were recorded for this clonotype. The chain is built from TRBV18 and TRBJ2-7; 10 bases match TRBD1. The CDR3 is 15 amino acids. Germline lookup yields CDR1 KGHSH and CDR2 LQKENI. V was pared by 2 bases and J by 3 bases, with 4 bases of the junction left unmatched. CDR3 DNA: TGTGCCAGCTCACCATCGACAGGGGGCCTCTACGAGCAGTACGTC. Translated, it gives CASSPSTGGLYEQYV.

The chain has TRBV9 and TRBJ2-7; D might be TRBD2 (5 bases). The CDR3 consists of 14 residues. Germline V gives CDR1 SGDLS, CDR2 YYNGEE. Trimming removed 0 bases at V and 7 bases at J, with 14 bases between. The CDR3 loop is CASSVVGSGPEQYF. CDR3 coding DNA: TGTGCCAGCAGCGTAGTTGGGAGCGGTCCGGAGCAGTACTTC.

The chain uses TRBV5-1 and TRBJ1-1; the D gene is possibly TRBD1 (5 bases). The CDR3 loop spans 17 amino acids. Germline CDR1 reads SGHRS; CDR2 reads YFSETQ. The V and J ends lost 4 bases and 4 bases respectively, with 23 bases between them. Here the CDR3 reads CASSLGTGLVSFTEAFF. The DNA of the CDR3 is TGCGCCAGCAGCCTTGGAACAGGTTTGGTTTCTTTCACTGAAGCTTTCTTT.

Here the CDR3 reads CASSFPLAGGRVEQFF. Here the CDR3 DNA reads TGTGCCAGCAGCTTCCCTCTGGCGGGAGGGCGGGTTGAGCAGTTCTTC. This chain joins TRBV7-9 and TRBJ2-1; 9 bases agree with TRBD2. The CDR3 is 16 amino acids. Germline CDR1 is SEHNR and CDR2 is FQNEAQ (reference sequence). The ends lost 3 bases at V and 9 bases at J; junction bases unmatched: 12.

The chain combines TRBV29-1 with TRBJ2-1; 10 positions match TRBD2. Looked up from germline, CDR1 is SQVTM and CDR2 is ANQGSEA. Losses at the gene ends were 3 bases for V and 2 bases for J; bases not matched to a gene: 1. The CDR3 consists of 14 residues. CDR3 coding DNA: TGCAGCGTTGAGACTAGCGGGCCCTACAATGAGCAGTTCTTC. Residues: CSVETSGPYNEQFF.

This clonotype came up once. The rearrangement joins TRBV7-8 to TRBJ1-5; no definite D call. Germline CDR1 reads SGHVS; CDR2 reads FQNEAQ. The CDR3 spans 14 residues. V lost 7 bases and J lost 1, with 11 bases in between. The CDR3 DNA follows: TGTGCCAGCACCCTTCTCCGGAGCAATCAGCCCCAGCATTTT. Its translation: CASTLLRSNQPQHF. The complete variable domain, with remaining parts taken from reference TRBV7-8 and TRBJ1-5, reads GAGVSQSPRYKVAKRGQDVALRCDPISGHVSLFWYQQALGQGPEFLTYFQNEAQLDKSGLPSDRFFAERPEGSVSTLKIQRTQQEDSAVYLCASTLLRSNQPQHFGDGTRLSIL.

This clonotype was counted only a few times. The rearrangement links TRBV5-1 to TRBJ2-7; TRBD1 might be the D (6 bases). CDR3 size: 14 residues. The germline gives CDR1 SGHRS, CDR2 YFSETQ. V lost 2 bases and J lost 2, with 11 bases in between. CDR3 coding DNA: TGCGCCAGCAGCTTCGAACAGGGCCCCTACGAGCAGTACTTC. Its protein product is CASSFEQGPYEQYF.

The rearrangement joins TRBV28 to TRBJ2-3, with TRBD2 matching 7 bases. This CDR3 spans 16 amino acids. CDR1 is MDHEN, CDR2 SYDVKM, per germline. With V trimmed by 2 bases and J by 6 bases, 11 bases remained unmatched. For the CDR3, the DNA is TGTGCCAGCAGTTTAGGAGTGGGCGGGAGAATTGATACGCAGTATTTT. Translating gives CASSLGVGGRIDTQYF. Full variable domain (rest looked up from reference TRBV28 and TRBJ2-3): DVKVTQSSRYLVKRTGEKVFLECVQDMDHENMFWYRQDPGLGLRLIYFSYDVKMKEKGDIPEGYSVSREKKERFSLILESASTNQTSMYLCASSLGVGGRIDTQYFGPGTRLTVL.

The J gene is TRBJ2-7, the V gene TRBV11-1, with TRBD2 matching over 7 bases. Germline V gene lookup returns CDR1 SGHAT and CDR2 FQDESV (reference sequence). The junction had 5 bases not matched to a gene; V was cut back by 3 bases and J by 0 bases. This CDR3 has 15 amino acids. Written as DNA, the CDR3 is TGTGCCAGCAGCTTTACTAGCGTAATCTCCTACGAGCAGTACTTC. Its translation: CASSFTSVISYEQYF.